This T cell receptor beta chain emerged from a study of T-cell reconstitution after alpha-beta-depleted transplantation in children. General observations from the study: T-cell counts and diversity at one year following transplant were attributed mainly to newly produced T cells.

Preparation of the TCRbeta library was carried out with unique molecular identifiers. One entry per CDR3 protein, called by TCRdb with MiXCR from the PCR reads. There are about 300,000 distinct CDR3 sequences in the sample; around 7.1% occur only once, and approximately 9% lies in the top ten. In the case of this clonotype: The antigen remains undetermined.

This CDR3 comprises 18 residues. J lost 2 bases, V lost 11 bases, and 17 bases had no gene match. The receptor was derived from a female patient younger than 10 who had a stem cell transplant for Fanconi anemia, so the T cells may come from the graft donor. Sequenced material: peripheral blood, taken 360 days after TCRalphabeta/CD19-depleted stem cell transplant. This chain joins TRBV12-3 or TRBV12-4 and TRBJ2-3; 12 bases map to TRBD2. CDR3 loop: CAFSLEPSGGGSTDTQYF. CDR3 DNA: TGTGCCTTCAGTTTAGAGCCTAGCGGGGGGGGTTCCACAGATACGCAGTATTTT.